This T cell receptor (beta chain) was sequenced during a study of blood T cell repertoires in COVID-19. Trimming removed 0 bases at V and 4 bases at J, with 7 bases between. CDR3 length: 14 residues. Germline-derived CDR1 and CDR2 are SGHRS and YFSETQ. TCRdb keeps only in-frame clones here, not all; method: immunoSEQ multiplex PCR. The profile shows 25,000 or so clones, roughly 85% of them singletons. This clone was observed a few times. Other nucleotide sequences in the sample specify the same CDR3. The sample was peripheral blood. The sequence came from a woman aged 80 or over with active or convalescent COVID-19. The genes are TRBV5-1 and TRBJ2-2; D ambiguous. The CDR3 here is CASSLAGGTGELFF. The CDR3 DNA is TGCGCCAGCAGCTTGGCCGGCGGCACCGGGGAGCTGTTTTTT.